The clone carrying this T cell receptor (beta chain) was seen more than once but under ten times. TCRbeta library construction was performed incorporating unique molecular identifiers. TCRdb re-called the PCR reads through MiXCR, storing one row per CDR3 protein. Of some 350,000 distinct CDR3 sequences in the sample, about 16% were seen once. This sample was included in a study of T-cell reconstitution after alpha-beta-depleted transplantation in children. Sequences were derived from PBMCs, mostly from graft donor cells, sampled 360 days after TCRalphabeta/CD19-depleted stem cell transplant. The receptor was derived from a male patient aged 2-15 years who had a stem cell transplant for acute lymphoblastic leukemia, so the T cells may come from the graft donor.

CDR3 protein: CASSFWDYLGETQYF. The DNA for the CDR3 is TGTGCCAGCAGCTTCTGGGACTACCTCGGGGAGACCCAGTACTTC. This chain joins TRBV11-2 and TRBJ2-5; TRBD2 agrees at 7 bases. CDR1 is SGHAT and CDR2 is FQNNGV in the germline V gene. The V gene end was trimmed by 3 bases and the J gene end by 5 bases; junction bases not matched to a gene: 9. CDR3 size: 15 residues.